One and the same sample provided the 23 T cell receptor beta chains below, sequenced in a study of T cell clonality in common variable immunodeficiency. TCRdb's table, derived via immunoSEQ multiplex PCR, lists solely in-frame clones and lacks some. The table lists fewer than 75,000 clones, with no singletons. Sequencing used peripheral blood mononuclear cells. The receptors originated from a person aged 18 to 75 in good health.

This clone appeared many times. The read stops 3 residues short of the end of the CDR3; the missing end is completed from the germline J gene. The V call is TRBV12-5, the J call TRBJ1-5; 10 bases agree with TRBD1. CDR3 length equals 18 residues. Germline V gives CDR1 LGHNT, CDR2 FRNRAP. V gave up 2 bases and J gave up 1 base; unmatched junction bases: 8. CDR3 in amino acids: CASGLILDRGLSNQPQHF. The DNA read from the CDR3 is TGTGCTAGTGGTTTGATCCTTGACAGGGGGCTGAGCAATCAGCCC.

This clone was counted a few times. The read halts 3 residues ahead of the CDR3 end, with the missing end drawn from the germline J gene. The genes are TRBV2 and TRBJ2-6; 7 positions match TRBD1. CDR1 is SNHLY, CDR2 FYNNEI, per germline. With V trimmed by 6 bases and J by 0 bases, 11 bases remained unmatched. The CDR3 loop spans 18 amino acids. This CDR3 is CASRTSTGISSGANVLTF. Partial CDR3 DNA: TGTGCCAGCAGAACCTCGACAGGGATCTCCTCTGGGGCCAACGTC.

This clone occurred many times. Read data end 3 residues before the CDR3 end; the end is taken from the germline J gene. The chain uses TRBV29-1 and TRBJ1-5; 7 bases fit TRBD1. The CDR3 contains 14 residues. Losses at the gene ends were 6 bases for V and 3 bases for J; bases not matched to a gene: 8. The germline CDR1 and CDR2 sequences are SQVTM and ANQGSEA. The covered CDR3 bases are TGCAGCGTGGGAGGGACAGACTCCAATCAGCCC. It translates to CSVGGTDSNQP. The entire CDR3 sequence reads CSVGGTDSNQPQHF. The full variable domain, completed using reference TRBV29-1 and TRBJ1-5, is SAVISQKPSRDICQRGTSLTIQCQVDSQVTMMFWYRQQPGQSLTLIATANQGSEATYESGFVIDKFPISRPNLTFSTLTVSNMSPEDSSIYLCSVGGTDSNQPQHFGDGTRLSIL.

At least ten counts were recorded for this clone. The read finishes 3 residues shy of the CDR3 end, and the germline J gene is used to complete it. This chain uses TRBV7-9 with TRBJ2-5; 8 nucleotides match TRBD2. Germline-derived CDR1 and CDR2 are SEHNR and FQNEAQ (reference sequence). J gave up 4 bases and V 5 bases, and 9 bases lay outside the gene matches. The CDR3 spans 15 residues. The part of the CDR3 DNA that was read is TGTGCCAGCAGCCCTGGGACTAGTGAAGTAGAGACC. This encodes CASSPGTSEVET. The whole CDR3 protein is CASSPGTSEVETQYF.

This clone was picked up many times. The chain's CDR3 is CASSELGRLAGGNEQFF. Incomplete CDR3 DNA: TGTGCCAGCAGTGAATTGGGGAGACTAGCGGGAGGCAATGAG. The chain uses TRBV2 and TRBJ2-1, with 13 bases lining up with TRBD2. The read ends 3 residues early relative to the CDR3; the germline J gene fills the gap. After removal of 2 bases from V and 6 bases from J, the junction contained 7 bases not matched to a gene. Per germline, CDR1 SNHLY and CDR2 FYNNEI. There are 17 residues in the CDR3.

This clone appeared many times. The read ends 3 residues shy of where the CDR3 ends; the end is completed using the germline J gene. The chain employs TRBV5-1 and TRBJ1-2; 9 positions agree with TRBD1. CDR3 length equals 15 residues. Per germline, CDR1 SGHRS and CDR2 YFSETQ. With V trimmed by 0 bases and J by 7 bases, 7 bases remained unmatched. The part of the CDR3 DNA that was read is TGCGCCAGCAGCTTGGAGGGACAGGGTTCTGGTGGC. Protein product: CASSLEGQGSGG. The CDR3 in its entirety is CASSLEGQGSGGYTF.

This clone was recorded many times. The CDR3 goes on 3 residues after the read ends, and that part is filled in from the germline J gene. The chain links TRBV19 to TRBJ2-1, with 11 bases lining up with TRBD1. The germline gives CDR1 LNHDA, CDR2 SQIVND (reference sequence). CDR3 length equals 15 residues. V lost 8 bases, J lost 8 bases, and 11 bases stayed unmatched. The CDR3 loop reads CASEPGTGGSDEQFF. The covered CDR3 bases are TGTGCCAGTGAACCCGGGACAGGGGGTTCTGATGAG.

Many counts were recorded for this clone. Read coverage stops 3 residues before the CDR3 terminus; the germline J gene supplies the remainder. The chain carries TRBV7-2 and TRBJ2-7; 11 nucleotides match TRBD2. The length of the CDR3 is 14 residues. V dropped 4 bases and J dropped 2; count of bases not matched to a gene: 1. Germline CDR1 SGHTA, CDR2 FQGNSA. CDR3 DNA, as far as it was read: TGTGCCAGCAGCTCGACTAGCGGGGCCTACGAG. Translating it yields CASSSTSGAYE. The CDR3, in full, reads CASSSTSGAYEQYF.

This clone has a count of ten or more. The DNA ends 3 residues before the CDR3 does, and the rest of the CDR3 is filled in from the germline J gene. V is TRBV19 and J is TRBJ2-1; 12 nucleotides match TRBD2. This CDR3 region has 16 residues. J was trimmed by 6 bases and V by 3 bases; bases with no gene match: 6. Germline-derived CDR1 and CDR2 are LNHDA and SQIVND (reference sequence). The CDR3 reads CASSIRTSGAINEQFF. Partial CDR3 DNA: TGTGCCAGTAGTATCCGGACTAGCGGGGCAATCAATGAG.

This clone turned up a few times. The read finishes 3 residues shy of the CDR3 end, and the germline J gene is used to complete it. The chain uses TRBV19 and TRBJ1-5, with D possibly matching TRBD1 (6 bases). Germline CDR1 is LNHDA and CDR2 is SQIVND (reference sequence). V was pared by 10 bases and J by 4 bases, with 11 bases between. The CDR3 length is 12 residues. The DNA read from the CDR3 is TGTGCCACTGCCCAGGGGAATCAGCCC. As protein: CATAQGNQP. The full-length CDR3 reads as CATAQGNQPQHF.

The table lists this clone with many counts. The read gets to within 3 residues of the CDR3 end, and the germline J gene fills in the rest. This rearrangement joins TRBV5-1 to TRBJ2-5; D uncertain. The CDR3 runs to 15 residues. The germline V gene has CDR1 SGHRS and CDR2 YFSETQ. V lost 3 bases and J 0 bases, leaving 12 bases between the germline ends. CDR3 DNA (partial): TGCGCCAGCAGCTCTTTACAGCCGTACCAAGAGACC. Translated, it gives CASSSLQPYQET. The entire CDR3 is CASSSLQPYQETQYF.

This clone was observed a handful of times. The read ends 3 residues shy of where the CDR3 ends; the end is completed using the germline J gene. This chain connects TRBV5-4 to TRBJ2-1; a weak D match, TRBD2 (6 bases). The germline gives CDR1 SGHNT, CDR2 YYREEE (reference sequence). The CDR3 spans 13 residues. Trimming took 0 bases from V and 9 from J, leaving 10 bases between them. The part of the CDR3 DNA that was read is TGTGCCAGCAGCTTGGGGACTAAAGCTGAG. Amino acids: CASSLGTKAE. The whole CDR3 reads CASSLGTKAEQFF. Full variable domain (outside the CDR3, taken from reference TRBV5-4 and TRBJ2-1): ETGVTQSPTHLIKTRGQQVTLRCSSQSGHNTVSWYQQALGQGPQFIFQYYREEENGRGNFPPRFSGLQFPNYSSELNVNALELDDSALYLCASSLGTKAEQFFGPGTRLTVL.

This clone was counted many times. Coverage ceases 3 residues before the CDR3 finishes, and the germline J gene fills in the end. The chain uses TRBV7-7 and TRBJ1-4; 7 bases are a match to TRBD1. The CDR3 has 14 amino acids. V lost 1 base and J lost 8; bases outside the gene matches: 4. CDR1 SSHAT and CDR2 FNYEAQ come from the germline V gene (reference sequence). CDR3 bases read: TGTGCCAGCAGCTTAGGGCAGGGGGACGAAAAA. The encoded protein is CASSLGQGDEK. The entire CDR3 sequence reads CASSLGQGDEKLFF.

This clone occurred many times. The covered CDR3 bases are TGCGCCAGCAGTGGACGGGGGATCGATGAG. Its protein product is CASSGRGIDE. The complete CDR3 sequence is CASSGRGIDEQFF. The V call is TRBV4-1, the J call TRBJ2-1, with D tentatively TRBD2 (6 bases). The read finishes 3 residues shy of the CDR3 end, and the germline J gene is used to complete it. Germline loops: CDR1 MGHRA, CDR2 YSYEKL. The CDR3 length is 13 residues. Trimming took off 6 bases at V and 8 bases at J, with 14 bases between the two ends.

This clone was counted ten times or more. Read coverage stops 3 residues before the CDR3 terminus; the germline J gene supplies the remainder. The V call is TRBV18, the J call TRBJ1-6; 7 bases match TRBD1. The CDR3 loop spans 15 amino acids. Germline V gives CDR1 KGHSH, CDR2 LQKENI. V trimming: 3 bases; J trimming: 5 bases; junction bases outside the gene matches: 4. Partial CDR3 DNA: TGTGCCAGCTCACCGAAGGGGGCGGATAATTCACCC. It yields the protein CASSPKGADNSP. The entire CDR3 is CASSPKGADNSPLHF. The variable domain in full, with the rest retrieved from reference TRBV18 and TRBJ1-6, is NAGVMQNPRHLVRRRGQEARLRCSPMKGHSHVYWYRQLPEEGLKFMVYLQKENIIDESGMPKERFSAEFPKEGPSILRIQQVVRGDSAAYFCASSPKGADNSPLHFGNGTRLTVT.

This clone appeared many times. Incomplete CDR3 DNA: TGTGCCAGTAGTACGGATCAGGCTCACCTGGGCACAACCTACGAG. It translates to CASSTDQAHLGTTYE. The entire CDR3 protein reads CASSTDQAHLGTTYEQYF. This chain connects TRBV19 to TRBJ2-7; D gene ambiguous. The read terminates 3 residues before the CDR3 end, so the remaining end is supplied by the germline J gene. The CDR3 consists of 18 residues. Germline loops: CDR1 LNHDA, CDR2 SQIVND (reference sequence). V lost 4 bases to trimming and J lost 2 bases, with 24 bases between them.

Ten or more counts support this clone. The missing CDR3 end, 3 residues past where the read stops, is filled in from the germline J gene. V gene TRBV6-1 combines with J gene TRBJ2-3; the match to TRBD2 covers 9 bases. The germline V gene has CDR1 MNHNS and CDR2 SASEGT. This CDR3 comprises 15 residues. V trimming: 2 bases; J trimming: 2 bases; junction bases outside the gene matches: 2. Here the CDR3 reads CASSERGGATDTQYF. The sequenced part of the CDR3 DNA is TGTGCCAGCAGTGAACGCGGGGGGGCCACAGATACG.

This clone was counted ten times or more. The read ends 3 residues shy of where the CDR3 ends; the end is completed using the germline J gene. The rearrangement uses TRBV2 and TRBJ2-7, with TRBD2 identical over 11 bases. The germline V gene encodes CDR1 SNHLY and CDR2 FYNNEI. Trimming took 7 bases from V and 6 from J; bases not matched to a gene: 8. This CDR3 is built from 14 residues. The CDR3 spells CASISGRGGGEQYF. CDR3 bases read: TGTGCCAGCATTAGCGGGAGGGGCGGGGGCGAG.

This clone was counted ten times or more. The DNA ends 3 residues before the CDR3 does, and the rest of the CDR3 is filled in from the germline J gene. The chain recombines TRBV30 with TRBJ2-1, with D possibly matching TRBD2 (5 bases). CDR1 and CDR2 from the germline V gene are GTSNPN and SVGIG (reference sequence). The CDR3 sequence is 15 residues long. Trimming left V 0 bases short and J 9 bases short, with 18 bases between. The CDR3 bases that were read are TGTGCCTGGAGTGTACCTAGCCTGGGGTATCGTGAG. The encoded protein is CAWSVPSLGYRE. The CDR3, in full, reads CAWSVPSLGYREQFF.

This clone has at least ten counts. The missing CDR3 end, 3 residues past where the read stops, is filled in from the germline J gene. The chain has TRBV9 and TRBJ2-7; D is unresolved. Between the trimmed V and J ends, which lost 1 base and 4 bases, there was a span of 12 bases. This CDR3 spans 14 amino acids. Germline CDR1 SGDLS, CDR2 YYNGEE. The part of the CDR3 DNA that was read is TGTGCCAGCAGCGTATCCCCGCAGGAATACGAG. Protein sequence: CASSVSPQEYE. In full, the CDR3 reads CASSVSPQEYEQYF.

This clone was observed many times. With the read ending 3 residues before the CDR3 end, the germline J gene is used to fill in that end. V is TRBV20-1 and J is TRBJ1-4, with TRBD1 matching 7 bases. The CDR3 spans 18 residues. V was pared by 1 base and J by 1 base, with 12 bases of the junction left unmatched. Germline V lookup: CDR1 DFQATT, CDR2 SNEGSKA (reference sequence). CDR3 bases read: TGCAGTGCTAGAGCCATTGGAGGGGGCCGTAAAACTAATGAAAAA. It translates to CSARAIGGGRKTNEK. The whole CDR3 sequence is CSARAIGGGRKTNEKLFF.

There are many counts of this clone. The CDR3 goes on 3 residues after the read ends, and that part is filled in from the germline J gene. V gene TRBV20-1 combines with J gene TRBJ2-7; 10 nucleotides match TRBD1. The germline gives CDR1 DFQATT, CDR2 SNEGSKA (reference sequence). Trimming removed 4 bases from V and 5 bases from J; junction bases left unmatched: 5. The length of the CDR3 is 13 residues. The sequenced CDR3 bases are TGCAGTGCTACCGGGACAGGGGAGCACGAG. It yields the protein CSATGTGEHE. In full, the CDR3 is CSATGTGEHEQYF.

This clone was picked up many times. The DNA ends 3 residues before the CDR3 does, and the rest of the CDR3 is filled in from the germline J gene. The V and J genes are TRBV18 and TRBJ2-1; 8 nucleotides line up with TRBD1. The CDR3 runs 14 residues. V was clipped by 5 bases and J by 8 bases; unmatched bases: 8. The germline V gene has CDR1 KGHSH and CDR2 LQKENI. This chain's CDR3 is CASSMLDRDYEQFF. Partial CDR3 DNA: TGTGCCAGCTCAATGCTGGACAGGGACTATGAG.